Given below is one T cell receptor beta chain in context. Its antigen is unidentified. This sample is drawn from a study of post-analysis software for immune sequencing data. The overall study: The disease courses covered relapsing-remitting, secondary progressive and progressive-relapsing multiple sclerosis.

Overall study findings and caveats: Samples from one preparation batch, clustered by F measure, grouped strongly together. When patients were compared with controls, about 5 TRBV segments were more frequent, TRBV5-6, TRBV5-1 and TRBV20-1 among them.

Unique molecular identifiers had been added to the TCR beta cDNA libraries. The yield from around 1 to 10 million T cells was 500,000 or so cDNA molecules in total. TCRdb analysed the PCR reads with MiXCR anew, one entry per CDR3 protein. The sample holds 750,000 to 950,000 distinct CDR3 sequences; about 50% are singletons and the top ten take about 4.5%. There are 16 residues in the CDR3. V was shortened by 2 bases and J by 5 bases, with 19 bases between the two germline ends. Germline CDR1 reads SGHRS; CDR2 reads YFSETQ. Sample: blood. The sequence came from a girl under 18 with multiple sclerosis. This chain joins TRBV5-1 and TRBJ1-1, with D perhaps matching TRBD1 (6 bases). The CDR3 DNA reads as TGCGCCAGCAGCTTCGGGCTACAGGGAGGTAGGACTGAAGCTTTCTTT. Amino acids: CASSFGLQGGRTEAFF.